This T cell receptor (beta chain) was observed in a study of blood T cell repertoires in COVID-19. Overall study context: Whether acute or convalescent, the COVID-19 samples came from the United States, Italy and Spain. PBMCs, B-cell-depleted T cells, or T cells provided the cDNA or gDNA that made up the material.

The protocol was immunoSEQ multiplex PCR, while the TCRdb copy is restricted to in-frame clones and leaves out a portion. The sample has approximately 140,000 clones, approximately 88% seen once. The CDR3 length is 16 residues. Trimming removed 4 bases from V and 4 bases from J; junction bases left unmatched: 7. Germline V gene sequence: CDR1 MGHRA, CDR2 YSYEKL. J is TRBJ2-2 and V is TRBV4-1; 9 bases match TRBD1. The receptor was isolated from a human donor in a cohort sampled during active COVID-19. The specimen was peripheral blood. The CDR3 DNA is TGCGCCAGCAGCCTAACAGGGGGCCAGGGCACCGGGGAGCTGTTTTTT. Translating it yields CASSLTGGQGTGELFF.